The clone carrying this T cell receptor beta chain appeared a few times. Its antigen is not identified. Germline assignment: CDR1 MNHNS and CDR2 SASEGT. The CDR3 has 17 amino acids. The ends lost 8 bases at V and 5 bases at J; junction bases unmatched: 15. This sample is part of a study of T-cell memory formation after mild COVID-19. General study findings and limits: Shrinking CD4+ clones resided mostly in CM and EM, and CD8+ ones in EMRA. Pre-infection memory harbored some responding clones, suggesting cross-reactive memory joined.

5'RACE primed from the constant segment yielded TCR alpha and TCR beta cDNA libraries bearing sample barcodes and UMIs. Each CDR3 protein gets one entry after TCRdb re-called the 5' RACE reads with MiXCR. The sample shows 90,000 to 120,000 distinct CDR3 sequences, approximately 15% of them seen only once. This clonotype was obtained from a man between 18 and 35 years old who had mild COVID-19 (a few samples of this study predate the infection). Cell type and time point are not known. The V and J genes are TRBV6-1 and TRBJ1-6, with 7 nucleotides matching TRBD1. The source material was PBMCs or a T cell subset sorted from them (not recorded which). The CDR3 sequence: CASAKMPRRGNNSPLHF. The CDR3 bases are TGTGCCAGCGCAAAGATGCCCCGCAGGGGGAATAATTCACCCCTCCACTTT.